The 18 T cell receptor beta chains below come from one sample, sequenced in a study of cytomegalovirus exposure and HLA in healthy donors. The assay was immunoSEQ multiplex PCR, and TCRdb's table has in-frame clones only and misses some. The sample has over 150,000 clones; around 92% are singletons. The sample consisted of PBMCs. These receptors were collected from a woman younger than 35 in good health and CMV-seropositive.

This chain links TRBV4-1 with TRBJ1-3; a weak D match, TRBD1 (5 bases). The germline V and J ends were trimmed by 6 bases and 0 bases, with 15 bases remaining between them. The CDR3 spans 16 residues. From germline, CDR1 is MGHRA and CDR2 YSYEKL. CDR3 bases: TGCGCCAGCAGGTCTGGGGACGGGAGCTCTGGAAACACCATATATTTT. It translates to CASRSGDGSSGNTIYF.

This clone appeared a single time. V gene TRBV7-2 combines with J gene TRBJ1-2; 9 positions match TRBD1. From germline, CDR1 is SGHTA and CDR2 FQGNSA. V dropped 3 bases and J dropped 7; count of bases not matched to a gene: 9. The CDR3 consists of 15 residues. In nucleotides, the CDR3 is TGTGCCAGCAGCTTGGTTACAGGGGGCCGGGTTGGCTACACCTTC. Residues: CASSLVTGGRVGYTF.

The chain carries TRBV5-8 and TRBJ2-1, with D possibly matching TRBD2 (5 bases). The ends were cut back, 2 bases at V and 8 bases at J, with 8 bases in the middle. Germline loops: CDR1 SGHTS, CDR2 YDEGEE. The CDR3 has 12 residues. The CDR3: CASSFLGDEQFF. The CDR3 DNA is TGTGCCAGCAGCTTCCTCGGGGATGAGCAGTTCTTC. The entire variable domain, with the rest obtained from reference TRBV5-8 and TRBJ2-1, is as follows: EAGVTQSPTHLIKTRGQQATLRCSPISGHTSVYWYQQALGLGLQFLLWYDEGEERNRGNFPPRFSGRQFPNYSSELNVNALELEDSALYLCASSFLGDEQFFGPGTRLTVL.

The J gene is TRBJ2-7, the V gene TRBV4-1, with TRBD2 matching over 8 bases. This CDR3 region has 15 residues. Trimming cost V 4 bases and J 0 bases; bases outside gene matches: 5. From germline, CDR1 is MGHRA and CDR2 YSYEKL. In nucleotides, the CDR3 is TGCGCCAGCAGCCGATTACTAGCGGACTCCTACGAGCAGTACTTC. Translation: CASSRLLADSYEQYF.

This sequence joins TRBV6-1 and TRBJ2-7; TRBD1 aligns across 7 bases. Trimming at V came to 2 bases and at J to 4 bases, leaving 8 bases not matched to a gene. Germline CDR1 is MNHNS and CDR2 is SASEGT. The CDR3 loop spans 15 amino acids. The chain's CDR3 is CASSEMKGAVYEQYF. In DNA, the CDR3 is TGTGCCAGCAGTGAAATGAAGGGGGCGGTTTACGAGCAGTACTTC.

A few counts support this clone. This chain connects TRBV4-3 to TRBJ2-3, with 8 bases lining up with TRBD2. CDR3 length equals 16 residues. Germline V lookup: CDR1 LGHNA, CDR2 YSLEER. The ends lost 1 base at V and 2 bases at J; junction bases unmatched: 5. The CDR3 loop is CASSQGSGDATDTQYF. DNA for the CDR3: TGCGCCAGCAGCCAAGGTAGCGGGGACGCCACAGATACGCAGTATTTT.

This chain links TRBV15 with TRBJ1-1, with D perhaps TRBD1 (5 bases). CDR3 length: 15 residues. V shed 1 base and J shed 0 bases, with 9 bases lying between them. The germline gives CDR1 LNHNV, CDR2 YYDKDF (reference sequence). The CDR3 nucleotides are TGTGCCACCAGCAGAGCCCAGGGCCTGAACACTGAAGCTTTCTTT. Amino acids: CATSRAQGLNTEAFF. The variable domain in full, with the rest retrieved from reference TRBV15 and TRBJ1-1, is DAMVIQNPRYQVTQFGKPVTLSCSQTLNHNVMYWYQQKSSQAPKLLFHYYDKDFNNEADTPDNFQSRRPNTSFCFLDIRSPGLGDTAMYLCATSRAQGLNTEAFFGQGTRLTVV.

V is TRBV5-1 and J is TRBJ2-3, with a possible D match to TRBD2 (8 bases). Germline V gene sequence: CDR1 SGHRS, CDR2 YFSETQ. The V gene lost 0 bases and the J gene lost 4 bases, with 12 bases spanning the gap. The CDR3 totals 15 residues. Here the CDR3 reads CASSLDGRGPDTQYF. For the CDR3, the DNA is TGCGCCAGCAGCTTGGACGGGAGGGGGCCAGATACGCAGTATTTT.

CDR3 sequence: CASSLLDRAGTGELFF. The CDR3 DNA is TGTGCCAGCAGTTTACTGGACAGGGCGGGCACCGGGGAGCTGTTTTTT. This chain connects TRBV28 to TRBJ2-2, with TRBD1 identical over 8 bases. CDR1 is MDHEN, CDR2 SYDVKM, per germline. The V segment lost 2 bases and the J segment 4 bases; nucleotides outside the gene matches: 6. This CDR3 has 16 amino acids.

The chain carries TRBV10-1 and TRBJ2-1; TRBD1 matches 11 bases. This CDR3 has 15 amino acids. Losses at the gene ends were 5 bases for V and 10 bases for J; bases not matched to a gene: 10. Germline V gives CDR1 WNHNN, CDR2 SYGVQD (reference sequence). The CDR3 region has the DNA TGCGCCAGCAGTTTCGGACAGGGGGCGCGACAAGAGCAGTTCTTC. Translation gives CASSFGQGARQEQFF.

In DNA form, the CDR3 reads TGTGCCAGCAGGACTACTAGGTTGGGAAAAGTTGAGACCCAGTACTTC. This translates into CASRTTRLGKVETQYF. The chain is built from TRBV21-1 and TRBJ2-5; TRBD2 is the table's D call and was not checked against the DNA. TRBV21-1 is a pseudogene locus. There are 16 residues in the CDR3.

The rearrangement joins TRBV4-2 to TRBJ1-1, with D hard to call. This CDR3 spans 13 amino acids. Looked up from germline, CDR1 is LGHNA and CDR2 is YNFKEQ. Trimming removed 1 base from V and 4 bases from J, with 7 bases in between. The CDR3 region has the DNA TGTGCCAGCAGCCAAGCATGGGCCACTGAAGCTTTCTTT. Translating it yields CASSQAWATEAFF.

The chain joins TRBV6-6 to TRBJ2-5; 10 nucleotides match TRBD2. The CDR3 sequence is 14 residues long. The V gene end was trimmed by 10 bases and the J gene end by 4 bases; junction bases not matched to a gene: 9. Germline loops: CDR1 MNHNY, CDR2 SVGAGI (reference sequence). DNA for the CDR3: TGTGCCACCCTGAGCGGGAGGGCCTCAGAGACCCAGTACTTC. As protein: CATLSGRASETQYF.

The chain has TRBV6-5 and TRBJ2-7; a possible D gene is TRBD1 (7 bases). Between the trimmed V and J ends, which lost 10 bases and 1 base, there was a span of 14 bases. There are 13 residues in the CDR3. Germline lookup yields CDR1 MNHEY and CDR2 SVGAGI. CDR3 residues: CAIRRDRSYEQYF. CDR3 in DNA: TGTGCCATCCGGCGGGACAGATCCTACGAGCAGTACTTC.

The chain carries TRBV19 and TRBJ1-5, with 7 bases lining up with TRBD1. CDR3 length equals 13 residues. CDR1 and CDR2 (germline): LNHDA, SQIVND (reference sequence). The junction had 6 bases not matched to a gene; V was cut back by 7 bases and J by 6 bases. The CDR3 DNA is TGTGCCAGTAACCCAGGGGGTAGTCAGCCCCAGCATTTT. This translates into CASNPGGSQPQHF. Looking up the rest from reference TRBV19 and TRBJ1-5 gives the full variable domain: DGGITQSPKYLFRKEGQNVTLSCEQNLNHDAMYWYRQDPGQGLRLIYYSQIVNDFQKGDIAEGYSVSREKKESFPLTVTSAQKNPTAFYLCASNPGGSQPQHFGDGTRLSIL.

The chain employs TRBV27 and TRBJ2-5; 10 bases agree with TRBD1. The V gene's germline CDR1 is MNHEY and CDR2 SMNVEV (reference sequence). The trim removed 8 bases at V and 4 bases at J, leaving 7 bases unmatched. The CDR3 covers 14 residues. CDR3 bases: TGTGCCAGCGGACAGGGGGTTGGGTCAGAGACCCAGTACTTC. Translated: CASGQGVGSETQYF.

This chain uses TRBV28 with TRBJ1-2; 9 nucleotides match TRBD1. Germline V lookup: CDR1 MDHEN, CDR2 SYDVKM. The CDR3 consists of 17 residues. J gave up 3 bases and V 6 bases, and 14 bases lay outside the gene matches. CDR3 protein: CASSQTRQGVADYGYTF. The CDR3 bases are TGTGCCAGCAGCCAAACCCGACAGGGGGTCGCGGACTATGGCTACACCTTC.

V usage is TRBV14 and J usage is TRBJ2-1; 9 positions agree with TRBD1. Unmatched junction bases numbered 7, after V lost 7 bases and J lost 9 bases. CDR3 length: 13 residues. Germline V lookup: CDR1 SGHDN, CDR2 FVKESK. The CDR3, as DNA: TGTGCCAGCAAGGGACAGGGAGTTGGTGAGCAGTTCTTC. Translation: CASKGQGVGEQFF.